The 2 T cell receptor beta chains reported below all come from one sample, sequenced in a study of CD8 T cells in cerebrospinal fluid in Alzheimer's disease. TCRdb re-called the 10x single-cell sequencing reads; every CDR3 protein appears as one record, without DNA. The repertoire table contains 1,500 to 2,000 distinct CDR3 sequences. The sample comprised cerebrospinal fluid. All receptors come from a human donor in good health.

This clonotype ranks as medium-sized in terms of frequency. The chain has TRBV24-1 and TRBJ2-1; TCRdb picks TRBD1, but there is no DNA to check that call. Germline CDR1 is KGHDR and CDR2 is SFDVKD. The CDR3 sequence is 14 residues long. The CDR3 reads CATSDPGQKNEQFF.

Judged by frequency, this clonotype is medium-sized (0.01 to 0.1%). This chain's CDR3 is CASLTPLSHEQFF. The chain links TRBV5-8 to TRBJ2-1. Germline CDR1 and CDR2: SGHTS and YDEGEE. The CDR3 runs to 13 residues.